The 14 T cell receptor beta chains listed next were all sequenced from one sample in a study. TCRdb reprocessed the RT-PCR reads via MiXCR and lists one record per CDR3 protein. The repertoire includes more than 600,000 distinct CDR3 sequences, 13% to 15% of them detected once, and roughly 4% sits in the top ten. The sequenced sample was memory CD4+ T cells from blood. The receptors derive from a female donor in good health, serving as a healthy control.

The chain is built from TRBV9 and TRBJ2-2, with 9 bases lining up with TRBD2. This CDR3 has 18 residues. Germline V gene data show CDR1 as SGDLS and CDR2 as YYNGEE. After removal of 3 bases from V and 5 bases from J, the junction contained 14 bases not matched to a gene. As DNA, the CDR3 is TGTGCCAGCAGCGGTCTAAGCAGACTAGCGGTTAAAACCGGGGAGCTGTTTTTT. It specifies CASSGLSRLAVKTGELFF.

V gene TRBV3-1 combines with J gene TRBJ2-2; 9 bases line up with TRBD2. The CDR3 is 15 residues long. Trimming removed 1 base from V and 4 bases from J; junction bases left unmatched: 1. CDR1 is LGHDT, CDR2 YNNKEL, per germline (reference sequence). CDR3 residues: CASSQGLAVTGELFF. CDR3 nucleotide sequence: TGTGCCAGCAGCCAAGGACTAGCGGTCACCGGGGAGCTGTTTTTT.

This clonotype was counted ten times or more. The chain uses TRBV6-5 and TRBJ2-3; D is unresolved. This CDR3 is 16 amino acids long. CDR1 is MNHEY, CDR2 SVGAGI, per germline. Trimming pared 6 bases from V and 4 bases from J, leaving 20 bases between. CDR3 sequence (DNA): TGTGCCAGCAGCCTGGTTGGTCCCGAGAAGTCAGATACGCAGTATTTT. It specifies CASSLVGPEKSDTQYF.

This clonotype was picked up many times. The V gene is TRBV20-1, the J gene TRBJ2-2; D call uncertain. Trimming took 7 bases from V and 1 from J, leaving 10 bases between them. Germline V gene sequence: CDR1 DFQATT, CDR2 SNEGSKA (reference sequence). CDR3 length equals 13 residues. The CDR3 bases are TGCAGTGGGGCGGTCGGGAACACCGGGGAGCTGTTTTTT. Amino acid sequence: CSGAVGNTGELFF.

This clonotype was observed a handful of times. V and J are TRBV12-3 or TRBV12-4 and TRBJ1-1, with a weak D call TRBD1 (5 bases). There are 13 residues in the CDR3. Trimming removed 7 bases from V and 8 bases from J, with 17 bases in between. CDR3 sequence: CASTQLQGDEAFF. The CDR3 nucleotides are TGTGCCAGCACCCAACTACAAGGGGACGAAGCTTTCTTT.

This clonotype came up many times. The chain joins TRBV10-3 to TRBJ2-6; the D gene is possibly TRBD1 (5 bases). Trimming removed 2 bases at V and 4 bases at J, with 15 bases between. Germline loops: CDR1 ENHRY, CDR2 SYGVKD. This CDR3 region has 17 residues. The CDR3 is CAISESTRALGANVLTF. The CDR3 DNA sequence: TGTGCCATCAGTGAGAGCACCAGGGCGCTGGGGGCCAACGTCCTGACTTTC.

This clonotype was picked up a small number of times. The rearrangement links TRBV12-3 or TRBV12-4 to TRBJ1-2; D uncertain. The CDR3 length is 19 residues. Trimming left V 3 bases short and J 0 bases short, with 23 bases between. CDR3 sequence: CASSFGRSDLIATNYGYTF. CDR3 nucleotides: TGTGCCAGCAGTTTCGGGCGTTCGGACCTCATCGCGACTAACTATGGCTACACCTTC.

V gene TRBV18 combines with J gene TRBJ2-1; perhaps D is TRBD1 or TRBD2 (5 bases each). Between the trimmed V and J ends, which lost 2 bases and 11 bases, there was a span of 10 bases. The CDR3 is 12 amino acids. Per the germline V gene, CDR1 is KGHSH and CDR2 is LQKENI. CDR3 in amino acids: CASSPVGDKQFF. As DNA, the CDR3 is TGTGCCAGCTCACCAGTGGGGGATAAGCAGTTCTTC.

The table lists this clonotype with many counts. This chain links TRBV29-1 with TRBJ1-2, with 9 bases identical to TRBD1. In germline, CDR1 is SQVTM, CDR2 ANQGSEA. The CDR3 runs to 12 residues. Trimming took 6 bases from V and 8 from J; bases not matched to a gene: 7. The CDR3 region is CSVGTGSPGYTF. Written as DNA, the CDR3 is TGCAGCGTCGGGACAGGGTCGCCGGGCTACACCTTC.

This clonotype was observed at least ten times. This chain links TRBV5-1 with TRBJ1-1; 8 bases agree with TRBD1. The CDR3 length is 13 residues. After removal of 6 bases from V and 3 bases from J, the junction contained 4 bases not matched to a gene. From germline, CDR1 is SGHRS and CDR2 YFSETQ. The CDR3 nucleotides read TGCGCCAGCACCATGACAGGGGACACTGAAGCTTTCTTT. Translation gives CASTMTGDTEAFF.

This clonotype has at least ten counts. The chain carries TRBV12-3 or TRBV12-4 and TRBJ2-3, with 7 bases lining up with TRBD1. The junction had 10 bases not matched to a gene; V was cut back by 6 bases and J by 4 bases. The CDR3 runs 15 residues. CDR3 bases: TGTGCCAGCAGCACACAGGGGCCATATTCAGATACGCAGTATTTT. It yields the protein CASSTQGPYSDTQYF.

This clonotype was detected ten times or more. The genes are TRBV27 and TRBJ2-3; 8 positions match TRBD1. The germline CDR1 and CDR2 sequences are MNHEY and SMNVEV (reference sequence). This CDR3 is built from 15 residues. V gave up 6 bases and J gave up 4 bases; unmatched junction bases: 9. The CDR3 region is CASRNRGSGADTQYF. DNA for the CDR3: TGTGCCAGCAGGAACAGGGGGTCTGGCGCAGATACGCAGTATTTT.

J is TRBJ2-2 and V is TRBV7-6; 8 bases are a match to TRBD2. V shed 1 base and J 5 bases; nucleotides not matched to a gene: 6. The CDR3 spans 16 residues. Germline CDR1 and CDR2: SGHVS and FNYEAQ. For the CDR3, the DNA is TGTGCCAGCAGCTTAGTATCTAGCGGGTCTACCGGGGAGCTGTTTTTT. This translates into CASSLVSSGSTGELFF.

Ten or more counts support this clonotype. This chain joins TRBV6-5 and TRBJ1-1; D possibly corresponds to TRBD1 (5 bases). V gave up 6 bases and J gave up 1 base, with 12 bases separating them. The CDR3 spans 14 residues. Germline V CDR1 and CDR2: MNHEY, SVGAGI. The CDR3: CASSRDTGNTEAFF. DNA of the CDR3: TGTGCCAGCAGCAGGGATACAGGGAACACTGAAGCTTTCTTT.